The 3 T cell receptor beta chains below come from one sample, sequenced in a study of T cells in Graves' hyperthyroidism and ophthalmopathy. RNA transcripts served as the template for amplifying TCR beta CDR3 regions. The primer set for the first-round RT-PCR of the TCR CDR3 was HTBI. MiXCR, run by TCRdb on the multiplex PCR reads, gives a single entry per CDR3 protein. The sample shows fewer than 400,000 distinct CDR3 sequences, approximately 15% of them seen only once. The sample taken for sequencing was blood. The receptors originated from a man aged 30-40 years with Graves' hyperthyroidism.

This clonotype was detected a few times. The chain is built from TRBV19 and TRBJ1-4, with 9 bases lining up with TRBD1. This CDR3 spans 14 amino acids. Germline V gives CDR1 LNHDA, CDR2 SQIVND (reference sequence). The junction had 7 bases not matched to a gene; V was cut back by 6 bases and J by 8 bases. CDR3 DNA sequence: TGTGCCAGTAGCATTACAGGGGGCAGGGAAAAACTGTTTTTT. Amino acids: CASSITGGREKLFF.

A note on this clonotype: Relative to the germline gene, one junction end is altered; a read error may explain this. The rearrangement uses TRBV7-8 and TRBJ2-1; 7 positions agree with TRBD2. This CDR3 comprises 11 residues. Per the germline V gene, CDR1 is SGHVS and CDR2 is FQNEAQ. The CDR3 region is CASSLAGEGSF. CDR3 nucleotides: TGTGCCAGCAGCTTAGCAGGGGAGGGAAGCTTC. The full variable domain, rest sourced from reference TRBV7-8 and TRBJ2-1, is GAGVSQSPRYKVAKRGQDVALRCDPISGHVSLFWYQQALGQGPEFLTYFQNEAQLDKSGLPSDRFFAERPEGSVSTLKIQRTQQEDSAVYLCASSLAGEGSFGPGTRLTVL.

This clonotype appeared many times. This chain joins TRBV28 and TRBJ2-7, with 11 bases matching TRBD1. Per germline, CDR1 MDHEN and CDR2 SYDVKM. CDR3 length equals 16 residues. Unmatched junction bases numbered 5, after V lost 4 bases and J lost 0 bases. The CDR3: CASSSPGQGDSYEQYF. CDR3 in DNA: TGTGCCAGCAGTTCGCCGGGACAGGGGGACTCCTACGAGCAGTACTTC. The entire variable domain, with the rest obtained from reference TRBV28 and TRBJ2-7, is as follows: DVKVTQSSRYLVKRTGEKVFLECVQDMDHENMFWYRQDPGLGLRLIYFSYDVKMKEKGDIPEGYSVSREKKERFSLILESASTNQTSMYLCASSSPGQGDSYEQYFGPGTRLTVT.